This T cell receptor beta chain was retrieved from a study of blood T cells in healthy people across ages. Study-wide context: Through template switching, about one barcoded beta molecule was captured per two T cells, as measured in model experiments.

V lost 6 bases and J lost 0; bases outside the gene matches: 14. The CDR3 has 18 residues. The V gene's germline CDR1 is MNHNS and CDR2 SASEGT. Overall study findings and caveats: Naive and antigen-experienced cells were not separated, limiting conclusive comparison.

Together with a sample-barcoded 5' primer, a J-beta primer mix was included in a second PCR lasting roughly 7 to 11 cycles. TCRdb called the 5' RACE reads again in MiXCR, with one record for every CDR3 protein. The repertoire holds over a million distinct CDR3 sequences, with 35% to 50% as singletons. In regard to this clonotype: The target antigen is unknown.

The sequence came from a woman aged 55-75 years in good health. The chain couples TRBV6-1 to TRBJ2-3; the match to TRBD2 covers 8 bases. Material: blood. The CDR3 loop reads CASRDRRTSGSSTDTQYF. The CDR3 DNA is TGTGCCAGCAGGGACCGAAGAACTAGCGGATCTAGCACAGATACGCAGTATTTT.